The 32 T cell receptor beta chains below all came from one sample that was sequenced in a study of shared clonotypes between healthy human individuals. Data came from immunoSEQ multiplex PCR; TCRdb stores just in-frame clones and leaves some out. This table has more than 1.2 million clones, less than 99% appearing once. Sequenced sample: naive CD4+ T cells sorted from blood. Stated subset: CD45RA+ positively selected. Receptors originate from a man aged 30 to 45 in good health.

This sequence joins TRBV5-6 and TRBJ2-5; 11 bases align to TRBD2. This CDR3 is built from 15 residues. Trimming removed 1 base from V and 4 bases from J; junction bases left unmatched: 3. Germline lookup yields CDR1 SGHDT and CDR2 YYEEEE. CDR3 loop: CASSLKLAGGETQYF. CDR3 sequence (DNA): TGTGCCAGCAGCTTGAAGCTAGCGGGAGGAGAGACCCAGTACTTC.

The genes are TRBV6-5 and TRBJ2-3; 8 bases line up with TRBD2. Germline V gene lookup returns CDR1 MNHEY and CDR2 SVGAGI. The CDR3 contains 14 residues. J gave up 0 bases and V 6 bases, and 2 bases lay outside the gene matches. Written as DNA, the CDR3 is TGTGCCAGCAGAGCTAGCGGGAGCACAGATACGCAGTATTTT. This translates into CASRASGSTDTQYF.

This chain joins TRBV18 and TRBJ2-7; D uncertain. CDR1 is KGHSH, CDR2 LQKENI, per germline. Trimming took 4 bases from V and 4 from J, leaving 23 bases between them. The CDR3 length is 17 residues. CDR3 bases: TGTGCCAGCTCACGGGAATCAGGCTCCACGATCAATTACGAGCAGTACTTC. It encodes CASSRESGSTINYEQYF.

V and J are TRBV23-1 and TRBJ2-7, with 10 bases fitting TRBD2. TRBV23-1 is an open reading frame whose function is uncertain. The trim removed 0 bases at V and 0 bases at J, leaving 2 bases unmatched. The CDR3 sequence is 16 residues long. CDR3 nucleotide sequence: TGCGCCAGCAGTCAATCGAGGACTAGCGGCTCCTACGAGCAGTACTTC. Protein product: CASSQSRTSGSYEQYF.

V is TRBV7-3 and J is TRBJ2-7, with TRBD1 matching 7 bases. This CDR3 has 14 residues. Trimming took 5 bases from V and 6 from J; bases not matched to a gene: 10. CDR1 is SGHTA, CDR2 FQGTGA, per germline. The CDR3 bases are TGTGCCAGCAGCCGAGACAGGGCGGCTAGCGAGCAGTACTTC. It encodes CASSRDRAASEQYF.

This clone was seen only once. The chain recombines TRBV28 with TRBJ1-2, with D possibly TRBD1 on 6 matching bases. V lost 7 bases, J lost 0 bases, and 12 bases lay in between. This CDR3 has 14 residues. Germline loops: CDR1 MDHEN, CDR2 SYDVKM. CDR3 region: CASTSTGTNYGYTF. CDR3 coding DNA: TGTGCCAGCACCTCGACAGGAACTAACTATGGCTACACCTTC.

The genes are TRBV7-2 and TRBJ2-7; tentatively, D is TRBD1 (6 bases). The CDR3 consists of 16 residues. Germline values: CDR1 SGHTA, CDR2 FQGNSA. The ends were cut back, 1 base at V and 6 bases at J, with 19 bases in the middle. This CDR3 is CASSLVRAGVLGEQYF. The CDR3 region has the DNA TGTGCCAGCAGCTTAGTCCGGGCAGGGGTCTTGGGCGAGCAGTACTTC.

The chain is built from TRBV7-9 and TRBJ2-3; TRBD2 might be the D (5 bases). The V and J ends lost 7 bases and 3 bases respectively, with 17 bases between them. This CDR3 region has 15 residues. Germline CDR1 reads SEHNR; CDR2 reads FQNEAQ (reference sequence). CDR3 residues: CASTGVVSGTDTQYF. Here the CDR3 DNA reads TGTGCCAGCACCGGGGTAGTCAGCGGTACAGATACGCAGTATTTT.

The rearrangement joins TRBV13 to TRBJ2-7; TRBD2 is a possible D gene (5 bases). V was trimmed by 8 bases and J by 0 bases, leaving 14 bases between them. The CDR3 has 14 residues. Germline-derived CDR1 and CDR2 are PRHDT and FYEKMQ (reference sequence). The CDR3 DNA follows: TGTGCCAGCCGCCGTCTAGGGAGCTCCTACGAGCAGTACTTC. This encodes CASRRLGSSYEQYF.

The chain combines TRBV18 with TRBJ1-1, with D unresolved. Looked up from germline, CDR1 is KGHSH and CDR2 is LQKENI. Trimming took 0 bases from V and 5 from J, leaving 13 bases between them. The CDR3 covers 15 residues. CDR3 protein: CASSPPRLARTEAFF. The CDR3 DNA reads as TGTGCCAGCTCACCACCCAGGTTAGCGAGAACTGAAGCTTTCTTT.

The chain links TRBV7-9 to TRBJ2-2, with 11 bases fitting TRBD2. Germline loops: CDR1 SEHNR, CDR2 FQNEAQ (reference sequence). The CDR3 totals 17 residues. Trimming cost V 6 bases and J 2 bases; bases outside gene matches: 8. CDR3 nucleotides: TGTGCCAGCAGGAATAACCTAGCGGGAGGAAACACCGGGGAGCTGTTTTTT. Translating it yields CASRNNLAGGNTGELFF.

This chain connects TRBV7-7 to TRBJ2-7, with D tentatively TRBD2 (5 bases). The germline gives CDR1 SSHAT, CDR2 FNYEAQ (reference sequence). Trimming left V 5 bases short and J 0 bases short, with 14 bases between. This CDR3 is 15 amino acids long. The CDR3, as DNA: TGTGCCAGCAGCCTTGAGGCGGGCGACTCCTACGAGCAGTACTTC. It specifies CASSLEAGDSYEQYF.

This clone turned up a few times. The chain recombines TRBV5-1 with TRBJ2-7; TRBD2 matches at 11 bases. The ends lost 3 bases at V and 2 bases at J; junction bases unmatched: 4. The CDR3 extends over 15 amino acids. CDR1 is SGHRS and CDR2 is YFSETQ in the germline V gene. CDR3 amino acids: CASSWGLAETYEQYF. In DNA form, the CDR3 reads TGCGCCAGCAGCTGGGGACTAGCGGAGACCTACGAGCAGTACTTC.

For this clone: The same CDR3 is also encoded by other DNA sequences in this sample. DNA for the CDR3: TGCGCCAGCAGCATCTCTAGCGGTACCTACAATGAGCAGTTCTTC. Its protein is CASSISSGTYNEQFF. This chain connects TRBV5-1 to TRBJ2-1; the match to TRBD2 covers 7 bases. J gave up 2 bases and V 4 bases, and 6 bases lay outside the gene matches. CDR3 length equals 15 residues. The germline CDR1 and CDR2 sequences are SGHRS and YFSETQ.

The rearrangement links TRBV18 to TRBJ1-1; no firm D call. There are 14 residues in the CDR3. Trimming removed 5 bases from V and 1 base from J, with 11 bases in between. Germline V gives CDR1 KGHSH, CDR2 LQKENI. In nucleotides, the CDR3 is TGTGCCAGCTCAAGGGCGCGAGGGAACACTGAAGCTTTCTTT. This encodes CASSRARGNTEAFF.

This clone was seen only once. The genes are TRBV10-3 and TRBJ1-2; no clear D gene. CDR3 length equals 15 residues. The germline V and J ends were trimmed by 1 base and 3 bases, with 12 bases remaining between them. Germline lookup yields CDR1 ENHRY and CDR2 SYGVKD. In nucleotides, the CDR3 is TGTGCCATCAGTGAGTACGTAGCGAAGGACTATGGCTACACCTTC. It encodes CAISEYVAKDYGYTF.

This clone was detected once. The rearrangement joins TRBV7-2 to TRBJ2-7; 14 nucleotides line up with TRBD2. Germline V lookup: CDR1 SGHTA, CDR2 FQGNSA. This CDR3 comprises 17 residues. Trimming removed 2 bases from V and 4 bases from J; junction bases left unmatched: 7. CDR3 sequence: CASSLRPGLAGVYEQYF. Written as DNA, the CDR3 is TGTGCCAGCAGCTTAAGACCGGGACTAGCGGGAGTATACGAGCAGTACTTC.

The chain links TRBV7-9 to TRBJ2-3, with D perhaps TRBD1 or TRBD2 (5 bases each). The CDR3 is 14 amino acids. The germline CDR1 and CDR2 sequences are SEHNR and FQNEAQ (reference sequence). Trimming took off 2 bases at V and 2 bases at J, with 8 bases between the two ends. The CDR3 DNA reads as TGTGCCAGCAGCTTACGAGGGGACACAGATACGCAGTATTTT. It codes for CASSLRGDTDTQYF.

The rearrangement links TRBV18 to TRBJ2-7; D tentatively fits TRBD1 or TRBD2 (5 bases each). This CDR3 region has 14 residues. Trimming removed 4 bases at V and 0 bases at J, with 10 bases between. Germline CDR1 KGHSH, CDR2 LQKENI. The CDR3 nucleotides are TGTGCCAGCTCACGCCCCGGGACCTCCTACGAGCAGTACTTC. This gives the protein CASSRPGTSYEQYF.

This clone appeared a single time. J is TRBJ2-7 and V is TRBV11-3; D is unresolved. V dropped 5 bases and J dropped 5 bases, with 13 bases sitting between them. The length of the CDR3 is 13 residues. Germline loops: CDR1 SGHNT, CDR2 YENEEA. CDR3 nucleotide sequence: TGTGCCAGCAGCGGTTCCGGGCGGAACGAGCAGTACTTC. It translates to CASSGSGRNEQYF.

This chain connects TRBV10-1 to TRBJ2-5, with 7 bases aligning to TRBD2. The V and J ends lost 6 bases and 1 base, in that order; junction bases with no gene match: 2. Germline V gene lookup returns CDR1 WNHNN and CDR2 SYGVQD (reference sequence). CDR3 length: 13 amino acids. The CDR3 bases are TGCGCCAGCAGGGCTAGCGGCCAAGAGACCCAGTACTTC. The encoded protein is CASRASGQETQYF.

The V gene is TRBV9, the J gene TRBJ2-7, with D perhaps matching TRBD1 (5 bases). CDR1 SGDLS and CDR2 YYNGEE come from the germline V gene. The length of the CDR3 is 14 residues. V dropped 4 bases and J dropped 3 bases, with 14 bases sitting between them. The CDR3 is CASSPPGKFYEQYF. CDR3 sequence (DNA): TGTGCCAGCAGCCCCCCAGGGAAGTTCTACGAGCAGTACTTC.

This chain uses TRBV18 with TRBJ2-1; D unclear. The CDR3 length is 15 residues. CDR1 is KGHSH, CDR2 LQKENI, per germline. V lost 5 bases, J lost 2 bases, and 13 bases lay in between. In DNA form, the CDR3 reads TGTGCCAGCTCATCTGACGGATTTGCCTACAATGAGCAGTTCTTC. Residues: CASSSDGFAYNEQFF.

This sequence joins TRBV7-9 and TRBJ2-7; D is tentatively TRBD1 or TRBD2 (6 bases each). CDR1 SEHNR and CDR2 FQNEAQ come from the germline V gene (reference sequence). The CDR3 has 16 amino acids. Trimming removed 0 bases at V and 5 bases at J, with 17 bases between. CDR3 protein: CASSLARGGGSDEQYF. CDR3 bases: TGTGCCAGCAGCTTAGCGCGAGGAGGGGGAAGCGACGAGCAGTACTTC.

This rearrangement joins TRBV11-2 to TRBJ2-5; the match to TRBD2 covers 8 bases. The CDR3 consists of 16 residues. V shed 1 base and J 5 bases; nucleotides not matched to a gene: 9. In germline, CDR1 is SGHAT, CDR2 FQNNGV. The CDR3 nucleotides are TGTGCCAGCAGCTTAGCTACTAGCGGAGCGATGGAGACCCAGTACTTC. Translated: CASSLATSGAMETQYF.

The chain links TRBV28 to TRBJ2-2; D perhaps matches TRBD1 (6 bases). The CDR3 length is 16 residues. The germline gives CDR1 MDHEN, CDR2 SYDVKM. Trimming removed 8 bases from V and 2 bases from J, with 18 bases in between. Here the CDR3 DNA reads TGTGCCAGCGGGATCAGGACAGCTCTTAACACCGGGGAGCTGTTTTTT. It codes for CASGIRTALNTGELFF.

V gene TRBV5-6 combines with J gene TRBJ1-5, with 8 bases lining up with TRBD1. This CDR3 is 16 amino acids long. V was clipped by 1 base and J by 2 bases; unmatched bases: 5. The germline V gene has CDR1 SGHDT and CDR2 YYEEEE. CDR3 DNA sequence: TGTGCCAGCAGCTTGAACAGGGGGATCCGCAATCAGCCCCAGCATTTT. Amino acid sequence: CASSLNRGIRNQPQHF.

J is TRBJ2-7 and V is TRBV6-1; tentatively, D is TRBD1 (6 bases). This CDR3 region has 12 residues. Germline V gene data show CDR1 as MNHNS and CDR2 as SASEGT. V was clipped by 7 bases and J by 3 bases, with 10 bases between them. The CDR3 here is CASTEGGYEQYF. CDR3 nucleotide sequence: TGTGCCAGCACCGAAGGGGGCTACGAGCAGTACTTC.

The chain carries TRBV7-2 and TRBJ2-7, with 7 bases identical to TRBD2. Per the germline V gene, CDR1 is SGHTA and CDR2 is FQGNSA. Trimming removed 5 bases from V and 2 bases from J; junction bases left unmatched: 6. The CDR3 spans 14 residues. The CDR3 DNA reads TGTGCCAGCAGCCCTCTAGCGGCTGCCTACGAGCAGTACTTC. Protein: CASSPLAAAYEQYF.

The V call is TRBV4-2, the J call TRBJ2-7; no firm D call. There are 15 residues in the CDR3. The germline V and J ends were trimmed by 0 bases and 5 bases, with 14 bases remaining between them. Germline assignment: CDR1 LGHNA and CDR2 YNFKEQ. The CDR3 region is CASSQDAGVRDEQYF. DNA of the CDR3: TGTGCCAGCAGCCAAGACGCTGGGGTGAGAGACGAGCAGTACTTC.

This clone has a single count. The chain links TRBV10-1 to TRBJ2-2, with D possibly being TRBD1 or TRBD2 (5 bases each). The CDR3 sequence is 16 residues long. Germline lookup yields CDR1 WNHNN and CDR2 SYGVQD (reference sequence). The V and J ends lost 3 bases and 5 bases respectively, with 16 bases between them. The CDR3 nucleotides are TGCGCCAGCAGTGAAGTTTTGGGGGTAGGGACCGGGGAGCTGTTTTTT. Its protein is CASSEVLGVGTGELFF.

The chain is built from TRBV7-2 and TRBJ2-3; D is tentatively TRBD1 or TRBD2 (6 bases each). Trimming cost V 5 bases and J 3 bases, with 21 bases left between them. Germline V lookup: CDR1 SGHTA, CDR2 FQGNSA. The CDR3 has 17 residues. The CDR3 DNA follows: TGTGCCAGCAGCCCAGGGGCGGGAAGGGTGGGGACAGATACGCAGTATTTT. Translated, it gives CASSPGAGRVGTDTQYF.